Shown below are 32 T cell receptor beta chains from a single sample sequenced in a study of OX40 agonist ivuxolimab in advanced cancers. Profiling relied on immunoSEQ multiplex PCR, and the TCRdb table lists in-frame clones only, not all of them. The sample yields around 70,000 clones, around 80% seen once. This specimen was CD4+ or CD8+ T cells sorted from blood, taken in a trial of the OX40 agonist ivuxolimab. The receptor source for this set is an adult with an advanced solid tumor such as melanoma, head and neck, liver or kidney cancer.

The chain couples TRBV2 to TRBJ2-2; TRBD2 might be the D (5 bases). Trimming left V 3 bases short and J 0 bases short, with 14 bases between. There are 17 residues in the CDR3. CDR1 and CDR2 from the germline V gene are SNHLY and FYNNEI. CDR3 bases: TGTGCCAGCAGTGACTTTGCGGGCGACGCGAACACCGGGGAGCTGTTTTTT. Protein sequence: CASSDFAGDANTGELFF.

This sequence joins TRBV14 and TRBJ1-1; TRBD1 matches at 9 bases. CDR1 and CDR2 from the germline V gene are SGHDN and FVKESK. This CDR3 has 17 amino acids. V lost 2 bases to trimming and J lost 1 base; unmatched junction nucleotides: 8. The CDR3 loop is CASSQYTTGGWNTEAFF. CDR3 nucleotide sequence: TGTGCCAGCAGCCAATACACCACAGGGGGCTGGAACACTGAAGCTTTCTTT.

This chain links TRBV5-1 with TRBJ1-1; D ambiguous. This CDR3 region has 14 residues. V gave up 0 bases and J gave up 1 base, with 7 bases separating them. The germline V gene encodes CDR1 SGHRS and CDR2 YFSETQ. CDR3 DNA: TGCGCCAGCAGCTTGGCCTCCGGGAACACTGAAGCTTTCTTT. Its protein is CASSLASGNTEAFF.

Turning to this clone: This CDR3 is also generated by other DNA sequences in the sample. V is TRBV18 and J is TRBJ2-1; D is possibly TRBD1 (6 bases). Trimming left V 3 bases short and J 6 bases short, with 6 bases between. Germline assignment: CDR1 KGHSH and CDR2 LQKENI. There are 12 residues in the CDR3. CDR3 sequence reads: CASSPDSNEQFF. CDR3 bases: TGTGCCAGCTCACCGGACAGCAATGAGCAGTTCTTC.

V and J are TRBV5-1 and TRBJ2-5; no clear D. Germline CDR1 and CDR2: SGHRS and YFSETQ. This CDR3 has 14 amino acids. V dropped 0 bases and J dropped 3 bases, with 9 bases sitting between them. In DNA form, the CDR3 reads TGCGCCAGCAGCTTGGCGGCCTCCAAAGAGACCCAGTACTTC. Encoded protein: CASSLAASKETQYF.

This clone was detected a few times. This sample includes further DNA sequences coding for the same CDR3. The rearrangement links TRBV6-1 to TRBJ2-5; D remains unclear. This CDR3 has 15 amino acids. The V end was cut by 6 bases, the J end by 2 bases, with 16 bases between. Germline V gene sequence: CDR1 MNHNS, CDR2 SASEGT. The CDR3 loop reads CASSDSGLVQETQYF. Here the CDR3 DNA reads TGTGCCAGCAGCGATAGTGGGTTAGTGCAAGAGACCCAGTACTTC.

The V call is TRBV7-3, the J call TRBJ2-3; D perhaps matches TRBD2 (5 bases). CDR3 length: 15 amino acids. V lost 5 bases to trimming and J lost 3 bases, with 15 bases between them. In germline, CDR1 is SGHTA, CDR2 FQGTGA. The CDR3 is CASSPGVADTDTQYF. The CDR3 coding sequence is TGTGCCAGCAGCCCCGGGGTAGCAGATACAGATACGCAGTATTTT.

This clone has just one count. The rearrangement links TRBV7-9 to TRBJ1-1, with a possible D match to TRBD1 (6 bases). Germline V gene lookup returns CDR1 SEHNR and CDR2 FQNEAQ (reference sequence). This CDR3 spans 17 amino acids. V lost 7 bases to trimming and J lost 2 bases, with 23 bases between them. CDR3 DNA sequence: TGTGCCAGCACCAGAAGTATAGGGGGGCGCCTTAACACTGAAGCTTTCTTT. Its translation is CASTRSIGGRLNTEAFF.

The chain has TRBV18 and TRBJ2-3, with 8 bases fitting TRBD1. The trim removed 2 bases at V and 3 bases at J, leaving 4 bases unmatched. Germline CDR1 and CDR2: KGHSH and LQKENI. The CDR3 has 15 residues. CDR3 bases: TGTGCCAGCTCACCATCCGACAGGGGAACAGATACGCAGTATTTT. As protein: CASSPSDRGTDTQYF.

Only a few counts were recorded for this clone. The chain recombines TRBV5-4 with TRBJ1-1; TRBD1 matches at 7 bases. Germline CDR1 is SGHNT and CDR2 is YYREEE (reference sequence). The CDR3 consists of 15 residues. J lost 4 bases, V lost 0 bases, and 6 bases had no gene match. The chain's CDR3 is CASSLGRTGGTEAFF. The CDR3 region has the DNA TGTGCCAGCAGCTTGGGGCGGACAGGAGGCACTGAAGCTTTCTTT.

This chain links TRBV4-2 with TRBJ2-3; weak D call: TRBD2 (5 bases). The germline gives CDR1 LGHNA, CDR2 YNFKEQ. The CDR3 consists of 14 residues. V was pared by 4 bases and J by 5 bases, with 13 bases between. CDR3 residues: CASSRAVEGDTQYF. As DNA, the CDR3 is TGTGCCAGCAGCCGAGCTGTAGAGGGAGATACGCAGTATTTT.

The V call is TRBV19, the J call TRBJ2-1; D is unresolved. Germline lookup yields CDR1 LNHDA and CDR2 SQIVND (reference sequence). This CDR3 has 13 residues. Deletions cut 3 bases from V and 8 bases from J, with 11 bases between. CDR3 amino acids: CASSILGADEQFF. The DNA of the CDR3 is TGTGCCAGTAGTATCCTCGGTGCGGATGAGCAGTTCTTC.

This chain uses TRBV7-9 with TRBJ2-3; 8 bases align to TRBD1. Looked up from germline, CDR1 is SEHNR and CDR2 is FQNEAQ (reference sequence). There are 15 residues in the CDR3. The V gene end was trimmed by 4 bases and the J gene end by 3 bases; junction bases not matched to a gene: 6. CDR3 loop: CASSSTGAFTDTQYF. CDR3 nucleotides: TGTGCCAGCAGCTCGACAGGGGCTTTTACAGATACGCAGTATTTT.

V gene TRBV21-1 combines with J gene TRBJ2-2; no check of the table's D call, TRBD2, against the DNA was made. TRBV21-1 is designated a pseudogene. There are 19 residues in the CDR3. CDR3 in DNA: TGTGCCAGCAGCAAGAAACGACTAGCGGGACCGCGCGACACCGGGGAGCTGTTTTTT. The encoded protein is CASSKKRLAGPRDTGELFF.

This rearrangement joins TRBV2 to TRBJ2-3, with D maybe TRBD2 (5 bases). CDR1 SNHLY and CDR2 FYNNEI come from the germline V gene. The ends were cut back, 5 bases at V and 2 bases at J, with 11 bases in the middle. The CDR3 totals 14 residues. CDR3 sequence: CASSRDYITDTQYF. CDR3 nucleotide sequence: TGTGCCAGCAGTCGTGACTACATCACAGATACGCAGTATTTT.

This chain connects TRBV2 to TRBJ1-2; D gene ambiguous. Between the trimmed V and J ends, which lost 1 base and 4 bases, there was a span of 10 bases. Germline assignment: CDR1 SNHLY and CDR2 FYNNEI. The CDR3 has 14 residues. CDR3: CASSEGADLYGYTF. The CDR3 DNA reads TGTGCCAGCAGTGAAGGGGCAGATCTCTATGGCTACACCTTC.

The chain carries TRBV28 and TRBJ2-7, with 12 bases lining up with TRBD2. Unmatched junction bases numbered 8, after V lost 6 bases and J lost 2 bases. The CDR3 has 16 amino acids. Looked up from germline, CDR1 is MDHEN and CDR2 is SYDVKM. CDR3 sequence (DNA): TGTGCCAGCAGAGGGGCCTCTAGCGGGAGGGCCTACGAGCAGTACTTC. It translates to CASRGASSGRAYEQYF.

This clone was recorded only once. This chain uses TRBV28 with TRBJ1-4; 8 bases align to TRBD1. The CDR3 length is 14 residues. V lost 6 bases and J lost 8; bases outside the gene matches: 8. Per the germline V gene, CDR1 is MDHEN and CDR2 is SYDVKM. The CDR3 reads CASRPDRGEEKLFF. As DNA, the CDR3 is TGTGCCAGCAGACCCGACAGGGGAGAGGAAAAACTGTTTTTT.

The chain employs TRBV5-1 and TRBJ2-3; D might be TRBD1 (6 bases). Trimming took off 2 bases at V and 3 bases at J, with 13 bases between the two ends. Germline CDR1 is SGHRS and CDR2 is YFSETQ. The CDR3 has 15 amino acids. The DNA of the CDR3 is TGCGCCAGCAGCTTCCAACAGGGCTGGACAGATACGCAGTATTTT. It translates to CASSFQQGWTDTQYF. Combining the CDR3 with reference TRBV5-1 and TRBJ2-3 gives the whole variable domain KAGVTQTPRYLIKTRGQQVTLSCSPISGHRSVSWYQQTPGQGLQFLFEYFSETQRNKGNFPGRFSGRQFSNSRSEMNVSTLELGDSALYLCASSFQQGWTDTQYFGPGTRLTVL.

The J gene is TRBJ2-2, the V gene TRBV5-6; the D call may be TRBD1 or TRBD2 (5 bases each). The length of the CDR3 is 12 residues. V lost 4 bases and J lost 13, with 14 bases in between. In germline, CDR1 is SGHDT, CDR2 YYEEEE. The CDR3 protein is CASSRIQAGLFF. The CDR3 DNA reads as TGTGCCAGCAGCCGTATACAGGCGGGGCTGTTTTTT.

By share, this clone counts as medium-sized. The chain couples TRBV6-1 to TRBJ1-5, with D possibly TRBD1 on 5 matching bases. Trimming cost V 2 bases and J 6 bases, with 11 bases left between them. CDR1 and CDR2 from the germline V gene are MNHNS and SASEGT. The CDR3 loop spans 14 amino acids. The CDR3 region is CASSEQAGSQPQHF. CDR3 DNA sequence: TGTGCCAGCAGTGAACAGGCAGGGAGTCAGCCCCAGCATTTT.

CDR3 loop: CASSFGGAGTGELFF. CDR3 DNA: TGCGCCAGCAGCTTTGGGGGGGCGGGCACCGGGGAGCTGTTTTTT. The chain carries TRBV5-1 and TRBJ2-2; D is perhaps TRBD2 (7 bases). Between the trimmed V and J ends, which lost 2 bases and 4 bases, there was a span of 12 bases. The CDR3 covers 15 residues. The germline V gene has CDR1 SGHRS and CDR2 YFSETQ.

The V call is TRBV2, the J call TRBJ1-1; the D gene is possibly TRBD1 (5 bases). Germline V gene lookup returns CDR1 SNHLY and CDR2 FYNNEI. V shed 4 bases and J shed 4 bases, with 13 bases lying between them. CDR3 length: 14 amino acids. The CDR3, as DNA: TGTGCCAGCAGTGGACGGGGTGGGACCACTGAAGCTTTCTTT. Protein product: CASSGRGGTTEAFF.

This chain links TRBV5-1 with TRBJ2-5; no definite D call. Germline lookup yields CDR1 SGHRS and CDR2 YFSETQ. Trimming took off 4 bases at V and 2 bases at J, with 3 bases between the two ends. The length of the CDR3 is 11 residues. The CDR3 loop reads CASSVQETQYF. In DNA form, the CDR3 reads TGCGCCAGCAGCGTACAAGAGACCCAGTACTTC.

The count of this clone is one. The genes are TRBV4-2 and TRBJ2-7, with 9 bases matching TRBD1. Looked up from germline, CDR1 is LGHNA and CDR2 is YNFKEQ. This CDR3 is 15 amino acids long. The junction had 6 bases not matched to a gene; V was cut back by 1 base and J by 5 bases. Written as DNA, the CDR3 is TGTGCCAGCAGCCAAGCGGGGACAGGGTGGAACGAGCAGTACTTC. Protein: CASSQAGTGWNEQYF.

This clone came up once. The chain employs TRBV5-1 and TRBJ2-3; no firm D call. The length of the CDR3 is 14 residues. V was pared by 0 bases and J by 5 bases, with 10 bases between. CDR1 is SGHRS and CDR2 is YFSETQ in the germline V gene. DNA for the CDR3: TGCGCCAGCAGCTTGGCCATTTTAGAAGATACGCAGTATTTT. It codes for CASSLAILEDTQYF. Complete variable domain (other parts from reference TRBV5-1 and TRBJ2-3): KAGVTQTPRYLIKTRGQQVTLSCSPISGHRSVSWYQQTPGQGLQFLFEYFSETQRNKGNFPGRFSGRQFSNSRSEMNVSTLELGDSALYLCASSLAILEDTQYFGPGTRLTVL.

This clone was counted once. CDR3 bases: TGTGCCAGCACCCCAACGGCGTGGGAAAAACTGTTTTTT. It is translated as CASTPTAWEKLFF. The chain joins TRBV28 to TRBJ1-4; D not resolved. Germline assignment: CDR1 MDHEN and CDR2 SYDVKM. V was cut by 7 bases and J by 8 bases, with 14 bases left in between. This CDR3 has 13 amino acids.

The rearrangement joins TRBV11-2 to TRBJ1-5; TRBD1 agrees at 7 bases. V gave up 5 bases and J gave up 4 bases; unmatched junction bases: 5. Germline V lookup: CDR1 SGHAT, CDR2 FQNNGV. The CDR3 is 14 amino acids. The CDR3 DNA follows: TGTGCCAGCAGCCTTCGGGACAGTAATCAGCCCCAGCATTTT. Residues: CASSLRDSNQPQHF.

This clone was detected once. The rearrangement joins TRBV6-4 to TRBJ2-3, with D possibly TRBD2 on 5 matching bases. The CDR3 extends over 14 amino acids. CDR1 is MRHNA and CDR2 is SNTAGT in the germline V gene. Trimming removed 5 bases at V and 6 bases at J, with 15 bases between. In DNA, the CDR3 is TGTGCCAGCAGTAGAGAAGCAGCGGCGGATACGCAGTATTTT. Translation: CASSREAAADTQYF.

This clone is a singleton in its sample. The chain is built from TRBV28 and TRBJ1-1, with D tentatively TRBD1 (6 bases). The CDR3 is 14 amino acids. The germline V gene has CDR1 MDHEN and CDR2 SYDVKM. V lost 10 bases and J lost 12, with 27 bases in between. CDR3 protein: CATKGGTTETGPFF. The CDR3 DNA follows: TGTGCCACTAAAGGGGGGACCACTGAAACTGGGCCTTTCTTT. The complete variable domain, with remaining parts taken from reference TRBV28 and TRBJ1-1, reads DVKVTQSSRYLVKRTGEKVFLECVQDMDHENMFWYRQDPGLGLRLIYFSYDVKMKEKGDIPEGYSVSREKKERFSLILESASTNQTSMYLCATKGGTTETGPFFGQGTRLTVV.

The gene calls are TRBV2 and TRBJ2-6; D is ambiguous. CDR3 length: 13 residues. V was trimmed by 6 bases and J by 4 bases, leaving 7 bases between them. Germline loops: CDR1 SNHLY, CDR2 FYNNEI. The CDR3 DNA sequence: TGTGCCAGCAGGGGGTCCGGGGCCAACGTCCTGACTTTC. Translating gives CASRGSGANVLTF.

This chain uses TRBV28 with TRBJ2-7; TRBD1 agrees at 7 bases. The CDR3 covers 15 residues. Germline CDR1 and CDR2: MDHEN and SYDVKM. V gave up 4 bases and J gave up 0 bases; unmatched junction bases: 6. CDR3 nucleotide sequence: TGTGCCAGCAGTTCCGACAGGGCTAGCTCCTACGAGCAGTACTTC. This gives the protein CASSSDRASSYEQYF.